The text below deals with one T cell receptor (beta chain). The antigen remains undetermined. TCRdb keeps only in-frame clones here, not all; method: immunoSEQ multiplex PCR. This table holds around 30,000 clones, 65% to 85% found once. These data come from a study of OX40 agonist ivuxolimab in advanced cancers. Overall study context: Among those enrolled, mean age was 60 years (range about 23 to 79) and 70% to 85% were male. Patients achieving partial responses numbered three: one hepatocellular carcinoma case and two cutaneous melanoma cases. Study results and limitations: It was not determined which antigens were specifically recognized by the peripheral T cells that had undergone clonal expansion. A proportion of nonresponders additionally exhibited low normalized T-cell clonal expansion.

From germline, CDR1 is SQVTM and CDR2 ANQGSEA. This CDR3 region has 12 residues. V lost 3 bases and J 5 bases, leaving 10 bases between the germline ends. The chain links TRBV29-1 to TRBJ2-5; D gene ambiguous. This clonotype was sampled from an adult with an advanced solid tumor such as melanoma, head and neck, liver or kidney cancer. Sequencing was performed on CD4+ or CD8+ T cells sorted from blood, taken in a trial of the OX40 agonist ivuxolimab. For the CDR3, the DNA is TGCAGCGTTGATGGGCTACGGGAGACCCAGTACTTC. The encoded protein is CSVDGLRETQYF.